This T cell receptor beta chain was identified during a study of CD8 T cells in Susac syndrome. Trimming at V came to 5 bases and at J to 6 bases, leaving 8 bases not matched to a gene. The CDR3 spans 15 residues. CDR1 is MGHDK and CDR2 is SYGVNS in the germline V gene. TCR beta was sequenced from blood CD8+ and CD4+ T cells. Patients with stable or active relapsing-remitting disease, all of them treatment-naive, made up the multiple sclerosis controls. While CD8+ and CD4+ T cells were isolated negatively, TEMRA cells were enriched by FACS. It was with random hexamers that 0.5 to 1 ug RNA was reverse transcribed. Multiplex PCR with immunoSEQ amplified the TCR beta CDR3 across 54 Vbeta and 13 Jbeta. MiXCR was run by TCRdb on the immunoSEQ multiplex PCR reads, yielding one entry per CDR3 protein. The top ten hold about 0.13% of the sample, which has about 130,000 distinct CDR3 sequences, around 94% seen once.

The source is a human donor with multiple sclerosis. This chain joins TRBV25-1 and TRBJ2-7, with TRBD2 matching over 12 bases. The specimen was CD4+ T cells from PBMCs. DNA of the CDR3: TGTGCCAGCAGTCGACTAGCGGGAGAGTTAAGCGAGCAGTACTTC. Protein product: CASSRLAGELSEQYF.